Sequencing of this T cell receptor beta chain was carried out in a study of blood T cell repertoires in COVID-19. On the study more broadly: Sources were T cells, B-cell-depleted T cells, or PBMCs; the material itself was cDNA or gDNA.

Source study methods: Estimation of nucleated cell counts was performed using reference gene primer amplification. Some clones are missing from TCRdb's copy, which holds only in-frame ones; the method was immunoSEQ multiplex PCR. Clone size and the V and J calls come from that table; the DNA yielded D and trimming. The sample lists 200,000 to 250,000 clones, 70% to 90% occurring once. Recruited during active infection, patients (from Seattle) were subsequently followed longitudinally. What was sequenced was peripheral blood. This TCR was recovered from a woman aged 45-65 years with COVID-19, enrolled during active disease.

The CDR3: CASLGGQGGGGELFF. For the CDR3, the DNA is TGTGCCTCACTAGGAGGACAGGGTGGAGGCGGGGAGCTGTTTTTT. The chain is built from TRBV30 and TRBJ2-2; TRBD1 aligns across 8 bases. The germline gives CDR1 GTSNPN, CDR2 SVGIG (reference sequence). Germline trimming cut 7 bases from V and 7 bases from J; bases unmatched to any gene: 14. The CDR3 length is 15 residues.